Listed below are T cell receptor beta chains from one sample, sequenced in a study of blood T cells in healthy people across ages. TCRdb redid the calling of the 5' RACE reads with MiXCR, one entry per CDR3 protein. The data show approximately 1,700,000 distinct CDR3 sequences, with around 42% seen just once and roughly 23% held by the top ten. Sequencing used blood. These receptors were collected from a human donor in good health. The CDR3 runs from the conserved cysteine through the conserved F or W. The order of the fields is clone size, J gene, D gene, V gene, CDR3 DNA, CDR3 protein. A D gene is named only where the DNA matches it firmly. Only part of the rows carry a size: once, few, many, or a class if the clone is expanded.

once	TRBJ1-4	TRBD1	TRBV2	TGTGCCAGCAGGGGGGACAGAACGAGTGAAAAACGGTTTTTT	CASRGDRTSEKRFF
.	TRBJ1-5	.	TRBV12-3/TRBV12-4	TGTGCCACCTCAAGGACAAACAATCAGCCCCAGCATTTT	CATSRTNNQPQHF
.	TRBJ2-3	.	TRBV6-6	TGTGCCAGCAGAAAAGAGGGGCAGGGGAGGAGCACAGATACGCAGTATTTT	CASRKEGQGRSTDTQYF
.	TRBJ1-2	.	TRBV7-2	TGTGCCAGCAGCCAACATAGGGACTATGGCTACACCTTC	CASSQHRDYGYTF
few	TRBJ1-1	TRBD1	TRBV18	TGTGCCAGCTCACCACAGGGACAGGGAATCGCTGAAGCTTTCTTT	CASSPQGQGIAEAFF
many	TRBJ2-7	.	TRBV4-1	TGCGCCAGCAGCCAAGATCTCGCAACAGGGATCGAGCAGTACTTC	CASSQDLATGIEQYF
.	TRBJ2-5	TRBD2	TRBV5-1	TGCGCCAGCAGGCAGCTTAGCGGGGGCCCGGGGGAGACCCAGTACTTC	CASRQLSGGPGETQYF
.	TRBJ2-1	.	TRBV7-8	TGTGCCAGCAGCTACGAACTCTTTACGTACAATGAGCAGTTCTTC	CASSYELFTYNEQFF
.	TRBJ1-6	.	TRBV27	TGTGCCAGCAGCCCCGAAGGGAGCTCCTATAATTCACCCCTCCACTTT	CASSPEGSSYNSPLHF
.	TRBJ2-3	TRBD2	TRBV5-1	TGCGCCAGCAGCTTTTCCGGACTAGCGAAAGATACGCAGTATTTT	CASSFSGLAKDTQYF
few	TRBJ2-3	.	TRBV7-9	TGTGCCAGCAGCTTAGAGGGGGTTCGGTATTTT	CASSLEGVRYF
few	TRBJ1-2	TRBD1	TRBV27	TGTGCCAGCAGTTTAGGACAGGGAATTGGCAACTATGGCTACACCTTC	CASSLGQGIGNYGYTF
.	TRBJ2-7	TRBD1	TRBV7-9	TGTGCCAGCAGCCCTCGCAGGGGGCGGTCAAGCTCCTACGAGCAGTACTTC	CASSPRRGRSSSYEQYF
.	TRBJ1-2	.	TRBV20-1	TGCAGTGCTAGGGCGGGGGGCGAAATGTATGGCTACACCTTC	CSARAGGEMYGYTF
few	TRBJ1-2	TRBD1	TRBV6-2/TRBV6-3	TGTGCCAGCAGTTATCAAGGGACAGGGCTCAATGGCTACACCTTC	CASSYQGTGLNGYTF
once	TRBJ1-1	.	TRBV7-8	TGTGCCAGCAGCTCCGTAGAAAGGGAAACTGAAGCTTTCTTT	CASSSVERETEAFF
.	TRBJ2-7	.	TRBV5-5	TGTGCCAGCAGCTTGACCCCTACCGACTACGAGCAGTACTTC	CASSLTPTDYEQYF
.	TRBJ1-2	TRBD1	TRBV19	TGTGCCAGTAGTATCCCAGGGGGCGACTATGGCTACACCTTC	CASSIPGGDYGYTF
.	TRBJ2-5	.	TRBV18	TGTGCCAGCTCACCAGGGAATATGGGCCCTCTGATCGAGACCCAGTACTTC	CASSPGNMGPLIETQYF
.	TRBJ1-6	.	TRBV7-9	TGTGCCAGCAGCTTAATTGGGGGGTTAAGCGATTCACCCCTCCACTTT	CASSLIGGLSDSPLHF
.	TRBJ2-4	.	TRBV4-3	TGCGCCAGCAGCCAGGGCTTGGCGGTTGATTACATTCAGTACTTC	CASSQGLAVDYIQYF
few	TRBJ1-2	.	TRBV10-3	TGTGCCTCTTCCGTGGGGGCTGAAAATGGCTACACCTTC	CASSVGAENGYTF
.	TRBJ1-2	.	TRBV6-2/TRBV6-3	TGTGCCAGCGTTACCCGGGACACATATGGCTACACCTTC	CASVTRDTYGYTF
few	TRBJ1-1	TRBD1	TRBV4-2	TGTGCCAGCAGCCAAGAGTACCCGTGGACAGGGTTGAACACTGAAGCTTTCTTT	CASSQEYPWTGLNTEAFF
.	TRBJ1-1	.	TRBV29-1	TGCAGCGTGGCTGGGACGGAAAGTGAAGCTTTCTTT	CSVAGTESEAFF
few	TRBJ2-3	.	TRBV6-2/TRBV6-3	TGTGCCAGCAGTTACTTCCCGAGCACAGATACGCAGTATTTT	CASSYFPSTDTQYF
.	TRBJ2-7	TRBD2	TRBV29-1	TGCAGCGTGGACGGGGGGGCCTCCTACGAGCAGTACTTC	CSVDGGASYEQYF
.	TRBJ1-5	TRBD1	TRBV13	TGTGCCAGCAGCTTAGGCGGACAGGGATTTGGCAATCAGCCCCAGCATTTT	CASSLGGQGFGNQPQHF
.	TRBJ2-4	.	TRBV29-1	TGCAGCGTTGTGGGGGCTGGGAACACTCAGTACTTC	CSVVGAGNTQYF
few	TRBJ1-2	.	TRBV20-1	TGCAGTGCTAGAGAGTTTGGGGATGGCTACACCTTC	CSAREFGDGYTF
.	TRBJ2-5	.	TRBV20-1	TGCAGTGCCACAGGACAGAAACTCAGCGTTGCTATCTCGGAGACCCAGTACTTC	CSATGQKLSVAISETQYF
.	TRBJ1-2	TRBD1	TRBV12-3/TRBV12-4	TGTGCCAGCAGTGCGGGGGTGTTGAGACAGGGGAGGTATGGCTACACCTTC	CASSAGVLRQGRYGYTF
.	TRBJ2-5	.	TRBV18	TGTGCCAGCTCCCCGACAGATACTACGGAGCAGTACTTC	CASSPTDTTEQYF
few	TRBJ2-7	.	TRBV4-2	TGTGCCAGCAGCCAAGTTTCCTTCAAGGGTTACGAGCAGTACTTC	CASSQVSFKGYEQYF
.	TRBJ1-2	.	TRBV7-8	TGTGCCAGCAGCTTAGCGGGGCCAGGGGAGGGCTACACCTTC	CASSLAGPGEGYTF
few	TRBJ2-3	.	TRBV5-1	TGCGCCAGCAGCTTGGATTTTGGGACCTTAGATACGCAGTATTTT	CASSLDFGTLDTQYF
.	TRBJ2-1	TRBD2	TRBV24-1	TGTGCCACCAGTGACCCTGTGGTTCTAGCGGGAGATTACAATGAGCAGTTCTTC	CATSDPVVLAGDYNEQFF
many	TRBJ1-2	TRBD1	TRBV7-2	TGTGCCAGCAGCTTAAGACAGGGAGGTGGCTACACCTTC	CASSLRQGGGYTF
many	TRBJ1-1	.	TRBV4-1	TGCGCCAGCAGCCAAGTTCGGAACACTGAAGCTTTCTTT	CASSQVRNTEAFF
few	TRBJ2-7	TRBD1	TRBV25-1	TGTGCCAGCAGTGGGGCCGACAGGGTAGAAAACGAGCAGTACTTC	CASSGADRVENEQYF
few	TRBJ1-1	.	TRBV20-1	TGCAGTGCCTCGTCGACAGCGAACACTGAAGCTTTCTTT	CSASSTANTEAFF
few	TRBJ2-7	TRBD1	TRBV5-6	TGTGCCAGCAGCTTGCCTCAGGGGGCGGTGAACGAGCAGTACTTC	CASSLPQGAVNEQYF
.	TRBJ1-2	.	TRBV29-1	TGCAGCGTTGTTAGGCAGTTGAATAACTATGGCTACACCTTC	CSVVRQLNNYGYTF
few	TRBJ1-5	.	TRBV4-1	TGCGCCAGCAGCCAAGAGGGGGCTCAGCCCCAGCATTTT	CASSQEGAQPQHF
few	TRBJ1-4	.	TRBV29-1	TGCAGCGTGGGGTCTTACGGCGGCGGTAACGAAAAACTGTTTTTT	CSVGSYGGGNEKLFF